Listed below are T cell receptor beta chains from one sample, sequenced in a study of blood T cell repertoires in COVID-19. Data came from immunoSEQ multiplex PCR; TCRdb stores just in-frame clones and leaves some out. This sample has about 170,000 clones; approximately 87% occur once, and the top ten carry approximately 4.4%. The specimen sequenced was PBMCs or T cells enriched from blood (not recorded which). The receptor set was obtained from a woman aged 45-65 years who had recovered from COVID-19. CDR3s include the opening cysteine and the closing phenylalanine or tryptophan. The order of the fields is clone size, V gene, J gene, CDR3 protein. Not every row has a clone size; where given, it reads once, few, many or a size class.

abundance: .
v_gene: TRBV28
j_gene: TRBJ1-5
CDR3aa: CASRKQGSNQPQHF

abundance: .
v_gene: TRBV12-3/TRBV12-4
j_gene: TRBJ1-2
CDR3aa: CASRTTGGGYTF

abundance: once
v_gene: TRBV7-2
j_gene: TRBJ2-3
CDR3aa: CASSFLRDTQYF

abundance: .
v_gene: TRBV13
j_gene: TRBJ1-1
CDR3aa: CASSPQGAFGTEAFF

abundance: many
v_gene: TRBV30
j_gene: TRBJ1-6
CDR3aa: CAWSVGGNSPLHF

abundance: once
v_gene: TRBV3-1/TRBV3-2
j_gene: TRBJ1-2
CDR3aa: CASSPSQGRRYGYTF

abundance: once
v_gene: TRBV5-1
j_gene: TRBJ1-4
CDR3aa: CASREQGATNEKLFF

abundance: .
v_gene: TRBV11-3
j_gene: TRBJ1-1
CDR3aa: CASGHMNTEAFF

abundance: .
v_gene: TRBV28
j_gene: TRBJ1-2
CDR3aa: CASVSEGNLYGYTF

abundance: .
v_gene: TRBV7-9
j_gene: TRBJ1-3
CDR3aa: CASSLTGVGNTIYF

abundance: .
v_gene: TRBV7-8
j_gene: TRBJ1-3
CDR3aa: CASSPNASPRRYTIYF

abundance: .
v_gene: TRBV5-6
j_gene: TRBJ1-3
CDR3aa: CASSLGQSSGNTIYF

abundance: .
v_gene: TRBV18
j_gene: TRBJ2-2
CDR3aa: CASSPMQGLGTGELFF

abundance: .
v_gene: TRBV4-1
j_gene: TRBJ1-1
CDR3aa: CASSHPNRGHTEAFF

abundance: .
v_gene: TRBV5-1
j_gene: TRBJ2-5
CDR3aa: CASSRTGNQETQYF

abundance: .
v_gene: TRBV5-8
j_gene: TRBJ1-2
CDR3aa: CASSTRQGAKGYTF

abundance: .
v_gene: TRBV18
j_gene: TRBJ2-4
CDR3aa: CASSPDIVAKNIQYF

abundance: .
v_gene: TRBV4-1
j_gene: TRBJ1-2
CDR3aa: CASSQEQYSNYGYTF